Following are 8 T cell receptor beta chains from one sample sequenced in a study of regulatory T cells in long-lasting Graves disease. With iRepertoire HTBI primers and Arm-PCR of CDR3 regions, TCR beta libraries were built. TCRdb reprocessed the multiplex PCR reads with MiXCR, giving one entry per CDR3 protein. The sample yields 360,000 or so distinct CDR3 sequences, about a sixth seen once. Regarding time point: newly diagnosed GD, antithyroid drugs for less than 3 months. The TCR library was made from RNA extracted from PBMCs. These data were also filed under a second study, of T cells in Graves' hyperthyroidism and ophthalmopathy.

The sequenced sample was peripheral blood mononuclear cells (PBMCs), obtained at new diagnosis, from a patient treated with antithyroid drugs. These receptors were collected from a young woman with Graves disease.

This chain connects TRBV20-1 to TRBJ1-3; D call uncertain. CDR3 size: 15 residues. Between the trimmed V and J ends, which lost 5 bases and 7 bases, there was a span of 21 bases. The germline V gene has CDR1 DFQATT and CDR2 SNEGSKA (reference sequence). The CDR3 sequence: CSAPSQSGPWNTIYF. CDR3 DNA: TGCAGTGCTCCCTCGCAGAGTGGACCCTGGAACACCATATATTTT.

In its sample, this clonotype was seen many times. CDR3 bases: TGCAGTGCTAGTTACGGCGGGAGGGAGGTTGGCACAGATACGCAGTATTTT. Its translation is CSASYGGREVGTDTQYF. The chain carries TRBV20-1 and TRBJ2-3, with 9 bases matching TRBD2. The CDR3 spans 17 residues. Germline V CDR1 and CDR2: DFQATT, SNEGSKA (reference sequence). With 3 bases clipped from V and 1 base from J, the junction kept 11 bases outside the gene matches.

The V and J genes are TRBV3-1 and TRBJ2-5; D remains unclear. This CDR3 contains 14 residues. In germline, CDR1 is LGHDT, CDR2 YNNKEL (reference sequence). V was trimmed by 0 bases and J by 5 bases, leaving 10 bases between them. The CDR3 region is CASSQEAVLETQYF. CDR3 nucleotides: TGTGCCAGCAGCCAAGAGGCCGTGTTGGAGACCCAGTACTTC.

This clonotype has at least ten counts. The rearrangement links TRBV5-6 to TRBJ2-7; D gene unclear. The CDR3 has 13 amino acids. V lost 5 bases and J lost 0, with 9 bases in between. The germline CDR1 and CDR2 sequences are SGHDT and YYEEEE. CDR3 nucleotides: TGTGCCAGCAGAAGGCGAGACTCCTACGAGCAGTACTTC. It translates to CASRRRDSYEQYF.

This clonotype came up many times. This chain connects TRBV3-1 to TRBJ1-2; possibly TRBD1 for D (6 bases). Looked up from germline, CDR1 is LGHDT and CDR2 is YNNKEL (reference sequence). Trimming left V 4 bases short and J 5 bases short, with 17 bases between. The CDR3 spans 15 residues. This chain's CDR3 is CASSPTVQGYYGYTF. For the CDR3, the DNA is TGTGCCAGCAGCCCAACGGTACAGGGTTATTATGGCTACACCTTC.

This clonotype was counted a few times. V usage is TRBV15 and J usage is TRBJ1-5; possible D gene TRBD1, 5 bases. Trimming left V 9 bases short and J 0 bases short, with 9 bases between. CDR1 is LNHNV and CDR2 is YYDKDF in the germline V gene (reference sequence). There are 13 residues in the CDR3. CDR3 sequence reads: CATSGTSNQPQHF. For the CDR3, the DNA is TGTGCCACAAGCGGGACTAGCAATCAGCCCCAGCATTTT.

This clonotype was counted at least ten times. The V call is TRBV15, the J call TRBJ2-5, with 8 positions matching TRBD2. CDR3 length: 17 residues. The germline V gene encodes CDR1 LNHNV and CDR2 YYDKDF (reference sequence). Unmatched junction bases numbered 11, after V lost 1 base and J lost 4 bases. This CDR3 is CATSRGGGGGPSETQYF. CDR3 coding DNA: TGTGCCACCAGCAGAGGGGGCGGCGGGGGGCCGTCAGAGACCCAGTACTTC. Drawing the rest from reference TRBV15 and TRBJ2-5, the complete variable domain is DAMVIQNPRYQVTQFGKPVTLSCSQTLNHNVMYWYQQKSSQAPKLLFHYYDKDFNNEADTPDNFQSRRPNTSFCFLDIRSPGLGDTAMYLCATSRGGGGGPSETQYFGPGTRLLVL.

This clonotype showed up just a few times. The chain uses TRBV19 and TRBJ1-5, with unresolved D. V was pared by 3 bases and J by 6 bases, with 12 bases between. This CDR3 is 14 amino acids long. Per the germline V gene, CDR1 is LNHDA and CDR2 is SQIVND (reference sequence). The CDR3 reads CASSIVGNGQPQHF. CDR3 nucleotide sequence: TGTGCCAGTAGTATCGTGGGGAACGGTCAGCCCCAGCATTTT.